The clone carrying this TCR beta chain was seen ten or more times. This sample is drawn from a study of spatial heterogeneity in lung cancer. Study summary: Raw-read counts averaged over ten per unique TCR and UMI combination.

Time point noted: sample taken at primary tumor resection. Whole RNA from tumor, nontumor lung or frozen PBMC was sequenced unsorted. Per germline, CDR1 SEHNR and CDR2 FQNEAQ (reference sequence). With 5 bases removed from V and 10 bases from J, the gap between germline ends came to 21 bases. CDR3 size: 16 residues. Every cDNA TCR molecule received its own unique molecular identifier. From the 5' RACE reads, TCRdb called clonotypes with MiXCR, one entry per CDR3 protein. Of some 22,000 distinct CDR3 sequences listed, roughly 4.5% were seen once; the top ten hold about 5%. The material was PBMCs, obtained at surgery. This chain connects TRBV7-9 to TRBJ1-6; D is perhaps TRBD1 (6 bases). This TCR came from a male donor with early-stage non-small cell lung cancer. CDR3 DNA sequence: TGTGCCAGCAGCCAATGGGGGGGCGCCCAGGGGTCACCCCTCCACTTT. The encoded protein is CASSQWGGAQGSPLHF.